The following is a TCR beta chain sequence with its context. What it binds is not known. Measured with immunoSEQ multiplex PCR; TCRdb has only the in-frame clones, and not every one. The table includes about 38,000 clones, 70% to 85% detected once. The sample originates from a study of radiotherapy plus CTLA-4 blockade in lung cancer. Findings of the study overall: Interferon-beta, together with early blood T cell clone dynamics, reportedly best predicted response.

The V gene's germline CDR1 is LNHDA and CDR2 SQIVND (reference sequence). V gave up 3 bases and J gave up 4 bases, with 13 bases separating them. The CDR3 has 15 residues. The specimen comprised peripheral blood, sampled from a patient treated with radiotherapy plus ipilimumab. The receptor comes from a human donor with non-small cell lung cancer who had stable disease on radiotherapy plus ipilimumab. The chain carries TRBV19 and TRBJ2-1; TRBD1 is a possible D gene (6 bases). For the CDR3, the DNA is TGTGCCAGTAGTATGGAGGACAGAATTTACAATGAGCAGTTCTTC. Translated, it gives CASSMEDRIYNEQFF.